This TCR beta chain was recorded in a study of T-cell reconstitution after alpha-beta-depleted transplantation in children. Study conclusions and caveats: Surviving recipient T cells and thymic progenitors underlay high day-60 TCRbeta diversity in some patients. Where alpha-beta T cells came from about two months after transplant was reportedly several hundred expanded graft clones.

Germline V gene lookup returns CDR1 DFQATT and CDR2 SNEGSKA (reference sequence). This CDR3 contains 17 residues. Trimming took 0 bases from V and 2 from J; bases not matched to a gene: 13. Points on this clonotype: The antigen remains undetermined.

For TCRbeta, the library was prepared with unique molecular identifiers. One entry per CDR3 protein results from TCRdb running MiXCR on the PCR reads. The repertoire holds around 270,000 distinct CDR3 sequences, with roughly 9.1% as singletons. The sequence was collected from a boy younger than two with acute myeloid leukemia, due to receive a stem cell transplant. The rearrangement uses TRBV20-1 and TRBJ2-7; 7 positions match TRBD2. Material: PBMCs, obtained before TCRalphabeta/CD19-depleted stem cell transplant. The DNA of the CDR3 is TGCAGTGCTAGAGAATGGGCTAGCGGCCGGAGGACCTACGAGCAGTACTTC. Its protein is CSAREWASGRRTYEQYF.